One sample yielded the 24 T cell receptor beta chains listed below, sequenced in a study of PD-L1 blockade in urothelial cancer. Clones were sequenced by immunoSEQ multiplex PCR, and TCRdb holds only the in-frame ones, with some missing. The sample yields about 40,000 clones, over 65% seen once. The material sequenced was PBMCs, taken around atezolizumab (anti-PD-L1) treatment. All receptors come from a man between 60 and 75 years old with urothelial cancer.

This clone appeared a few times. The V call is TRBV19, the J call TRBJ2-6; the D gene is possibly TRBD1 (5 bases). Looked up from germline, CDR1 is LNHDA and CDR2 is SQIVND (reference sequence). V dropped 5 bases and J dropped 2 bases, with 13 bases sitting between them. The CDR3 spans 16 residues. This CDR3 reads CASSGTGGTGANVLTF. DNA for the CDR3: TGTGCCAGTAGTGGTACAGGTGGCACTGGGGCCAACGTCCTGACTTTC.

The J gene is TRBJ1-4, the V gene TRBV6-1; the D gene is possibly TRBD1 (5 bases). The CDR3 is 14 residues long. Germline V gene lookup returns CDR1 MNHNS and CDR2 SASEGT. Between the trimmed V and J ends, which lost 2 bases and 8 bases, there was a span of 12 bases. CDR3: CASSELGLGEKLFF. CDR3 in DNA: TGTGCCAGCAGTGAATTGGGACTGGGAGAAAAACTGTTTTTT.

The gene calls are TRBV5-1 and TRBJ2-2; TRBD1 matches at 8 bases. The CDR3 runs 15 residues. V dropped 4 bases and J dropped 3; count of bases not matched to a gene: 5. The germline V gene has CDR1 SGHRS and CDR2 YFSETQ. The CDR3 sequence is CASSKGQGDTGELFF. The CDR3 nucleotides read TGCGCCAGCAGCAAAGGACAGGGTGACACCGGGGAGCTGTTTTTT.

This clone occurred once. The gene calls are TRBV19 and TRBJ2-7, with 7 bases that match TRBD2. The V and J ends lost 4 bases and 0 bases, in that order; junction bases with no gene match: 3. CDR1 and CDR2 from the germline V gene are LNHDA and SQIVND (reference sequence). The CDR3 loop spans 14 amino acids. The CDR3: CASSRGGSSYEQYF. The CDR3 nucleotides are TGTGCCAGTAGTAGGGGGGGGAGCTCCTACGAGCAGTACTTC.

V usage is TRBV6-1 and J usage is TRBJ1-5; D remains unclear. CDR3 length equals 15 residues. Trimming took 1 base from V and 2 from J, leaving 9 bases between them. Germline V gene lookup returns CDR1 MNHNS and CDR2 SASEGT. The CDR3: CASSEVEGGNQPQHF. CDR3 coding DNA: TGTGCCAGCAGTGAAGTGGAGGGCGGCAATCAGCCCCAGCATTTT.

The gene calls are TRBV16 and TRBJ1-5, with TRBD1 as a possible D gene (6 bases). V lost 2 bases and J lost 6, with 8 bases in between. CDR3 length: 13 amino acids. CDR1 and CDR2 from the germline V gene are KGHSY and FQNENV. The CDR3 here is CASSQTGFQPQHF. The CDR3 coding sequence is TGTGCCAGCAGCCAAACAGGGTTTCAGCCCCAGCATTTT. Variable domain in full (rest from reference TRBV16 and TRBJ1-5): GEEVAQTPKHLVRGEGQKAKLYCAPIKGHSYVFWYQQVLKNEFKFLISFQNENVFDETGMPKERFSAKCLPNSPCSLEIQATKLEDSAVYFCASSQTGFQPQHFGDGTRLSIL.

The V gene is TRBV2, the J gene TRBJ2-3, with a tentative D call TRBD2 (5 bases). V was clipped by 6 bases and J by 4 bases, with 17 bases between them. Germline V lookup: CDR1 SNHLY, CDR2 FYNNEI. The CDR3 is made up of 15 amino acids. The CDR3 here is CASSNTGLPADTQYF. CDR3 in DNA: TGTGCCAGCAGCAACACCGGACTCCCGGCAGATACGCAGTATTTT.

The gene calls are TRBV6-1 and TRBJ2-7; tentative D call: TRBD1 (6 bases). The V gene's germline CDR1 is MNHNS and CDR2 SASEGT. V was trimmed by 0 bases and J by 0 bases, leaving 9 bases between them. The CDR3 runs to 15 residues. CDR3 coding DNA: TGTGCCAGCAGTGAAGCAGGGGGTAGCTCCTACGAGCAGTACTTC. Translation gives CASSEAGGSSYEQYF.

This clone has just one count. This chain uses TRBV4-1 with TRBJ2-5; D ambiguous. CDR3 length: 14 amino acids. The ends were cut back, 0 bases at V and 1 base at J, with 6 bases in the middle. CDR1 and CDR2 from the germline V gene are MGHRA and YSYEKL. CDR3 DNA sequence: TGCGCCAGCAGCCAAGACCCCTCCCAAGAGACCCAGTACTTC. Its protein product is CASSQDPSQETQYF.

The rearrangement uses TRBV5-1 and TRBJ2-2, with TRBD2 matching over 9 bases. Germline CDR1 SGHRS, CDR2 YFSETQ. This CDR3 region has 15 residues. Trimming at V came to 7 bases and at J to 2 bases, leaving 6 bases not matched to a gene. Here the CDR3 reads CASRRTSANTGELFF. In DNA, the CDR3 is TGCGCCAGCCGACGGACTAGCGCAAACACCGGGGAGCTGTTTTTT.

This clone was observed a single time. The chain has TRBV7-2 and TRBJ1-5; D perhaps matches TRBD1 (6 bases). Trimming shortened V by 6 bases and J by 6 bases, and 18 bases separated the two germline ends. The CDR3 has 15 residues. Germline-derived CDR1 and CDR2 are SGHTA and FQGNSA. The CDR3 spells CASSYTTGNGQPQHF. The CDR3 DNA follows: TGTGCCAGCAGTTATACGACAGGTAACGGTCAGCCCCAGCATTTT.

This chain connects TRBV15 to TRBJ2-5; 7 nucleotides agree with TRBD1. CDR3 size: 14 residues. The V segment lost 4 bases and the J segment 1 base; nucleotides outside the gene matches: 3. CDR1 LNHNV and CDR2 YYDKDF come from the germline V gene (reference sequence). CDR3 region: CATSKGTVQETQYF. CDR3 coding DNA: TGTGCCACCAGCAAAGGGACAGTCCAAGAGACCCAGTACTTC.

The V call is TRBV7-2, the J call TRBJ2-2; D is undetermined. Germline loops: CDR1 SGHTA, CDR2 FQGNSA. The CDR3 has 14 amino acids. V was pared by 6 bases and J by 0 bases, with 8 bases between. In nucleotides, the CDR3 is TGTGCCAGCAGAGAGCGAACGAACACCGGGGAGCTGTTTTTT. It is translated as CASRERTNTGELFF.

CDR3 coding DNA: TGTGCCAGCAGTGGCGACAGGGGTACGCAGTATTTT. It specifies CASSGDRGTQYF. This chain links TRBV6-1 with TRBJ2-3; 8 bases are shared with TRBD1. Germline V lookup: CDR1 MNHNS, CDR2 SASEGT. The J segment lost 8 bases and the V segment lost 4 bases, leaving 2 bases of the junction unmatched. The CDR3 length is 12 residues.

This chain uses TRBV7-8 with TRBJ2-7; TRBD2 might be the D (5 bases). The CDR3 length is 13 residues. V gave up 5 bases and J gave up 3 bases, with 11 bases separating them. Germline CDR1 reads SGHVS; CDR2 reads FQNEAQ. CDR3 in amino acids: CASSVGVNYEQYF. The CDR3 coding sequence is TGTGCCAGCAGCGTGGGAGTTAACTACGAGCAGTACTTC.

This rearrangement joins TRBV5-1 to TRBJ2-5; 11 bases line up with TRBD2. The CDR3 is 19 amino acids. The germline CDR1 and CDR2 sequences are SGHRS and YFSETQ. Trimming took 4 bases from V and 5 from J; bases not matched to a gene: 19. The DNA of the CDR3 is TGCGCCAGCAGCCCCCGACCTAGCGGGGGGTTAGCCTATTGGGAGACCCAGTACTTC. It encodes CASSPRPSGGLAYWETQYF.

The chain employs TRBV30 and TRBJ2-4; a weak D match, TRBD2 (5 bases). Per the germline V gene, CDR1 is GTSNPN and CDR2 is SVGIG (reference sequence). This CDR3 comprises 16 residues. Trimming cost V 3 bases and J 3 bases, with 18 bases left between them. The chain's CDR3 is CAWRSPPAGDKNIQYF. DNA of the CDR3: TGTGCCTGGAGGTCTCCCCCGGCGGGTGACAAAAACATTCAGTACTTC. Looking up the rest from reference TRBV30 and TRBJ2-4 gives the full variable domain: SQTIHQWPATLVQPVGSPLSLECTVEGTSNPNLYWYRQAAGRGLQLLFYSVGIGQISSEVPQNLSASRPQDRQFILSSKKLLLSDSGFYLCAWRSPPAGDKNIQYFGAGTRLSVL.

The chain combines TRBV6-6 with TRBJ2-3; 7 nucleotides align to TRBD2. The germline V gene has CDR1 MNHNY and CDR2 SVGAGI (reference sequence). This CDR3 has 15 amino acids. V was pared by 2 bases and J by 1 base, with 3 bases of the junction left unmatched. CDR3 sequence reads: CASSYGGGRTDTQYF. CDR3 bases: TGTGCCAGCAGTTACGGCGGGGGACGCACAGATACGCAGTATTTT.

The CDR3 coding sequence is TGTGCCAGCAGCAAACAATTCCAAGAGACCCAGTACTTC. Its protein is CASSKQFQETQYF. The rearrangement links TRBV21-1 to TRBJ2-5; TRBD1, the D gene given by the table, was not confirmed from the DNA. TRBV21-1 is reported as a pseudogene. The CDR3 covers 13 residues.

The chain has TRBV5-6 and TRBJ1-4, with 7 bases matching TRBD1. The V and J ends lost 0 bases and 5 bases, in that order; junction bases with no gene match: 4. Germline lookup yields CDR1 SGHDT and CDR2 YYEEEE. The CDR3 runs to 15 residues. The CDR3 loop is CASSLVSGGNEKLFF. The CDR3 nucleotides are TGTGCCAGCAGCTTGGTCTCAGGGGGAAATGAAAAACTGTTTTTT. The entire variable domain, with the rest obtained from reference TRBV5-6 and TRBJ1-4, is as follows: DAGVTQSPTHLIKTRGQQVTLRCSPKSGHDTVSWYQQALGQGPQFIFQYYEEEERQRGNFPDRFSGHQFPNYSSELNVNALLLGDSALYLCASSLVSGGNEKLFFGSGTQLSVL.

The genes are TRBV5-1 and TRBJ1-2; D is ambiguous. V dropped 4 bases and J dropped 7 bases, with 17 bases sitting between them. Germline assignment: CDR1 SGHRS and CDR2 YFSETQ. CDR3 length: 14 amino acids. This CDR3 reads CASSPVRGWFGYTF. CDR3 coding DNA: TGCGCCAGCAGCCCCGTTCGGGGTTGGTTTGGCTACACCTTC.

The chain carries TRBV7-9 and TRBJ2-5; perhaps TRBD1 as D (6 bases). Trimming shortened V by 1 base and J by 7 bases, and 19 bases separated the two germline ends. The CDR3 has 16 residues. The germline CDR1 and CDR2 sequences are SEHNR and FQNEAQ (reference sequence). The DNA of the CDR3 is TGTGCCAGCAGCTTAGGCCCAGGGGATGGTGTGGGGACCCAGTACTTC. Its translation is CASSLGPGDGVGTQYF.

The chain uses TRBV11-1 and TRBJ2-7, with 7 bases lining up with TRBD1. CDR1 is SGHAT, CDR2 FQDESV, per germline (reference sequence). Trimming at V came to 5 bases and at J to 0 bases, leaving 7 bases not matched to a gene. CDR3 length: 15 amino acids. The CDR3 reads CASSKQGVSSYEQYF. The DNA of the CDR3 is TGTGCCAGCAGCAAGCAGGGGGTTAGCTCCTACGAGCAGTACTTC.

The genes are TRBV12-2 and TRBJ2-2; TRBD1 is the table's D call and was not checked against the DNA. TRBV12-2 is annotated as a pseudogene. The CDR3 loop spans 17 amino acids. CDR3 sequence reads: CASRPRGRAPNTGELFF. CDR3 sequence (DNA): TGTGCAAGTCGCCCACGAGGCAGGGCCCCGAACACCGGGGAGCTGTTTTTT.